This T cell receptor (beta chain) was sequenced during a study of Tregs in tolerant kidney transplant recipients. Study-level points and caveats: No direct test of biological reproducibility was done here. Expanding Tregs on activated donor B cells appeared to best identify donor-specific TCRbeta clones.

Comments on this clone: Its specificity is unknown.

Trimming took 5 bases from V and 6 from J, leaving 13 bases between them. The CDR3 is 14 residues long. CDR1 is MDHEN, CDR2 SYDVKM, per germline. Profiled with immunoSEQ multiplex PCR; TCRdb holds only in-frame clones, not every one. The top ten clones hold more than 4% of a sample with some 69,000 clones, 84% of them seen once. CD4+CD25+CD127- Tregs, CD4+CD25- non-Tregs, CD4 and CD8 cells were sorted. Specimen: CD4+ T cells from blood. V usage is TRBV28 and J usage is TRBJ1-4, with D hard to call. The receptor was isolated from a human donor in good health. CDR3 coding DNA: TGTGCCAGCAGTCACCCATCGGCGGATGAAAAACTGTTTTTT. It is translated as CASSHPSADEKLFF.